This T cell receptor (beta chain) was recovered during a study of post-analysis software for immune sequencing data. Unique molecular identifiers featured in each of the TCR beta cDNA libraries. TCRdb reprocessed the PCR reads with MiXCR, giving one entry per CDR3 protein. This table has around 770,000 distinct CDR3 sequences, around 45% appearing once. As to this clonotype: The antigen remains unidentified.

Looked up from germline, CDR1 is SGHTA and CDR2 is FQGNSA. Trimming removed 5 bases from V and 4 bases from J; junction bases left unmatched: 8. The CDR3 covers 15 residues. General study results and limits: Among several TRBV segments more frequent in patients than controls were TRBV5-6, TRBV5-1 and TRBV20-1. Compared with controls, patients showed significantly lower normalized Chao1 diversity.

Sequenced: blood. The receptor comes from a girl aged 10 to 17 with multiple sclerosis. J is TRBJ2-3 and V is TRBV7-2; TRBD2 agrees at 8 bases. The CDR3 protein is CASSQRSGSSDTQYF. CDR3 coding DNA: TGTGCCAGCAGCCAGCGAAGCGGGAGCTCAGATACGCAGTATTTT.